This TCR beta chain was identified in a study of OX40 agonist ivuxolimab in advanced cancers. Notes on the research overall: Ivuxolimab was an agonistic, fully human IgG2 monoclonal antibody directed against OX40 (CD134), a costimulatory receptor. Intravenous ivuxolimab was administered to patients every 2 weeks at six dose levels: 0.01, 0.1, 0.3, 1.5, 3 and 10 mg/kg. Of the approximately 54 patients in dose escalation, 19 had hepatocellular carcinoma, some 15 had melanoma, 9 had renal cell carcinoma and 9 had head and neck cancer. A male proportion of around 81% and a mean age of approximately 55 years, ranging from 23 to 79, were recorded for the dose-escalation cohort. Patients were allowed to have had prior anti-PD-1, anti-PD-L1 or anti-CTLA-4 therapy, and around two fifths of the dose-escalation patients had been treated with checkpoint inhibitors. Partial responses were achieved by three dose-escalation patients, of whom one had hepatocellular carcinoma and two had cutaneous melanoma. The purpose of peripheral TCRbeta sequencing was to test whether ivuxolimab changed TCR sequence diversity and led to clonal T-cell expansion. The paper reports the monotherapy dose-escalation portion (N = 52 patients) of the phase I ivuxolimab trial.

To sequence the TCRbeta CDR3 region, genomic DNA was isolated from the sorted cells. The immunoSEQ Assay was used to sequence the TCRbeta CDR3 regions. TCRdb mirrors the immuneACCESS table, restricted to in-frame sequences. Some clones are absent from its copies; in checked studies, under half trace to an unresolved V gene, and the reason for the others is unknown. A total of roughly 70,000 clones appear in this sample, more than 75% of them only once. Around 6.9% of the sample is in the top ten clones. Patients with autoimmune disease history or receiving systemic immunosuppression were excluded from the trial. Peripheral blood for TCR sequencing was drawn from every dose cohort at baseline, at cycle 4 day 1 and at cycle 7 day 1. Samples came from an open-label, multicenter, first-in-human phase I dose-escalation trial of ivuxolimab. Adults with locally advanced or metastatic melanoma, renal cell carcinoma, hepatocellular carcinoma or head and neck squamous cell carcinoma were enrolled in the trial. Before TCR sequencing, CD4+ T cells and CD8+ T cells were sorted from peripheral blood as separate populations.

The CDR3 contains 13 residues, cysteine and phenylalanine counted. The kept DNA is CDR3 alone, 39 bases in frame from the first base. CDR1 and CDR2 are read off the germline V gene as SQVTM and ANQGSEA. Trimming removed 7 bases from V and 6 bases from J, leaving 16 bases between the germline ends. Turning to this clone: Its antigen is still unknown. Base qualities are not provided; no much larger clone lies one nucleotide away.

General conclusions and limits of the study: At doses of 0.1 to 3.0 mg/kg, clonal expansion of both CD4+ and CD8+ blood T cells was observed from baseline to week 6. In the 0.1-3.0 mg/kg groups, partial responders were among the patients with the lowest normalized peripheral clonal expansion, particularly in CD8+ T cells. Low levels of normalized T-cell clonal expansion were also seen in some patients who did not respond. After ivuxolimab, more expanded clones were found on average in CD8+ T cells than in CD4+ T cells. Antigen specificity was not determined for the clonally expanded peripheral T cells.

The sample was CD4+ or CD8+ T cells sorted from blood, taken in a trial of the OX40 agonist ivuxolimab. The sequence was collected from an adult with an advanced solid tumor such as melanoma, head and neck, liver or kidney cancer. This chain is built from TRBV29-1 and TRBJ2-1; the D element might be TRBD1 or TRBD2, as each aligns at 5 bases. The CDR3 corresponds to CSANGIQGNEQFF. The sequence in DNA is TGCAGCGCCAACGGGATTCAGGGCAATGAGCAGTTCTTC.